The 17 T cell receptor beta chains reported below all come from one sample, sequenced in a study of blood T cells in healthy people across ages. Combining a sample-barcoded 5' primer with a J-beta primer mix, a second PCR ran for about 7 to 12 cycles. TCRdb ran MiXCR on the 5' RACE reads and lists one entry per CDR3 protein. Of 1.2 million to 1.5 million distinct CDR3 sequences listed, 35% to 45% were seen once; the top ten hold 7.9%. The material sequenced was blood. These TCRs come from a woman aged 18 to 35 in good health.

As regards this clonotype: A much larger clone lies a single base off, so this may be a read error. V and J are TRBV20-1 and TRBJ2-3; D remains unclear. Germline CDR1 and CDR2: DFQATT and SNEGSKA (reference sequence). This CDR3 comprises 12 residues. Trimming removed 3 bases from V and 7 bases from J, with 11 bases in between. The CDR3 DNA reads TGCAGTGCTAGGGACGGTTCCTATACGCAGTATTTT. Translating gives CSARDGSYTQYF.

This clonotype came up a few times. This sequence joins TRBV6-1 and TRBJ2-7; 9 nucleotides agree with TRBD1. Trimming cost V 6 bases and J 3 bases; bases outside gene matches: 6. This CDR3 has 14 amino acids. Germline lookup yields CDR1 MNHNS and CDR2 SASEGT. The CDR3 protein is CASRSGTGIYEQYF. The CDR3 DNA reads TGTGCCAGCAGATCCGGGACAGGGATCTACGAGCAGTACTTC.

This clonotype has just a few counts. The chain links TRBV12-5 to TRBJ2-7; D is possibly TRBD2 (6 bases). V shed 3 bases and J shed 3 bases, with 18 bases lying between them. The CDR3 runs to 16 residues. Germline assignment: CDR1 LGHNT and CDR2 FRNRAP. This chain's CDR3 is CASGFGWEDSFYEQYF. In DNA, the CDR3 is TGTGCTAGTGGTTTCGGATGGGAGGATTCGTTCTACGAGCAGTACTTC.

With regard to this clonotype: A junction end diverges from the germline sequence, so it may reflect a read error. The chain links TRBV28 to TRBJ1-6, with TRBD1 matching 7 bases. Germline V gene sequence: CDR1 MDHEN, CDR2 SYDVKM. The CDR3 extends over 14 amino acids. CDR3 nucleotide sequence: TGTGCCAGCAGTGTTACCGAGGGACAGACTCCCCACCACTTT. This sequence encodes CASSVTEGQTPHHF.

Only a few counts were recorded for this clonotype. The chain couples TRBV3-1 to TRBJ2-3; no clear D. The V and J ends lost 1 base and 3 bases respectively, with 17 bases between them. The V gene's germline CDR1 is LGHDT and CDR2 YNNKEL (reference sequence). CDR3 size: 17 residues. CDR3 in amino acids: CASSQGSSGLRTDTQYF. The CDR3 nucleotides read TGTGCCAGCAGCCAAGGGTCTTCCGGATTAAGGACAGATACGCAGTATTTT.

The J gene is TRBJ2-5, the V gene TRBV6-2 or TRBV6-3; D is unresolved. Per the germline V gene, CDR1 is MNHEY and CDR2 is SVGEGT. There are 13 residues in the CDR3. Trimming removed 11 bases at V and 1 base at J, with 14 bases between. DNA for the CDR3: TGTGCCGGCAACAAATGGGGCCAAGAGACCCAGTACTTC. It is translated as CAGNKWGQETQYF.

V is TRBV20-1 and J is TRBJ1-1; maybe TRBD1 (5 bases). The V gene lost 6 bases and the J gene lost 4 bases, with 15 bases spanning the gap. Germline CDR1 is DFQATT and CDR2 is SNEGSKA (reference sequence). This CDR3 contains 13 residues. CDR3 loop: CSAARTTGTEAFF. CDR3 nucleotides: TGCAGTGCCGCCCGGACAACCGGCACTGAAGCTTTCTTT.

This clonotype was seen at least ten times. The chain couples TRBV2 to TRBJ2-5, with a tentative D call TRBD2 (6 bases). Germline values: CDR1 SNHLY, CDR2 FYNNEI. The CDR3 is 13 amino acids. Trimming removed 5 bases at V and 5 bases at J, with 12 bases between. The CDR3 coding sequence is TGTGCCAGCAGTCGAAGCGGAGGGGAGACCCAGTACTTC. As protein: CASSRSGGETQYF.

V is TRBV5-6 and J is TRBJ2-1; tentatively, D is TRBD2 (6 bases). The CDR3 is made up of 14 amino acids. The V end lost 10 bases, the J end lost 2 bases, and 16 bases lay between the germline ends. Germline assignment: CDR1 SGHDT and CDR2 YYEEEE. CDR3 coding DNA: TGTGCCCTCTCCCGGCGCGGGGCCTACAATGAGCAGTTCTTC. This encodes CALSRRGAYNEQFF.

The chain has TRBV7-8 and TRBJ1-1, with 8 bases aligning to TRBD1. Germline CDR1 SGHVS, CDR2 FQNEAQ. The CDR3 has 19 residues. The junction had 15 bases not matched to a gene; V was cut back by 3 bases and J by 0 bases. CDR3 protein: CASSLDRAVTSIMNTEAFF. CDR3 sequence (DNA): TGTGCCAGCAGCTTGGACAGGGCAGTTACCTCGATCATGAACACTGAAGCTTTCTTT.

The chain links TRBV25-1 to TRBJ2-5; 8 bases match TRBD2. This CDR3 contains 18 residues. Germline V gives CDR1 MGHDK, CDR2 SYGVNS. The J segment lost 11 bases and the V segment lost 6 bases, leaving 26 bases of the junction unmatched. CDR3 DNA: TGTGCCAGCAGGCCAGGGGCTAGCGGGTACTTTCGGAACAATGAGCAGTACTTC. It encodes CASRPGASGYFRNNEQYF.

J is TRBJ2-3 and V is TRBV29-1, with a weak D call TRBD2 (6 bases). The CDR3 runs to 13 residues. V lost 6 bases to trimming and J lost 5 bases, with 15 bases between them. CDR1 is SQVTM, CDR2 ANQGSEA, per germline. This chain's CDR3 is CSVRPLGGDTQYF. The CDR3 DNA sequence: TGCAGCGTGAGACCTCTGGGGGGAGATACGCAGTATTTT.

This clonotype has just a few counts. The rearrangement joins TRBV6-5 to TRBJ2-7; TRBD2 aligns across 10 bases. The germline V gene encodes CDR1 MNHEY and CDR2 SVGAGI. The CDR3 runs 16 residues. V shed 6 bases, J shed 6 bases, and the junction held 14 bases outside the gene matches. The CDR3 here is CASSPIAGGLASEQYF. The CDR3 nucleotides read TGTGCCAGCAGCCCCATAGCGGGAGGCCTCGCGAGCGAGCAGTACTTC.

The V gene is TRBV30, the J gene TRBJ1-4; TRBD1 aligns across 9 bases. Germline CDR1 and CDR2: GTSNPN and SVGIG (reference sequence). The CDR3 covers 14 residues. After removal of 3 bases from V and 8 bases from J, the junction contained 7 bases not matched to a gene. The CDR3 DNA follows: TGTGCCTGGAGCCTGGGACAGGGTCGGGAAAAACTGTTTTTT. Protein: CAWSLGQGREKLFF.

This sequence joins TRBV20-1 and TRBJ1-2; D gene unclear. V gave up 7 bases and J gave up 1 base, with 10 bases separating them. The CDR3 sequence is 12 residues long. Germline V gene data show CDR1 as DFQATT and CDR2 as SNEGSKA (reference sequence). CDR3 region: CSVSSLNYGYTF. CDR3 sequence (DNA): TGCAGTGTAAGCTCCCTTAACTATGGCTACACCTTC.

The rearrangement joins TRBV28 to TRBJ2-7; D assignment may be TRBD1 or TRBD2 (5 bases each). The germline V gene has CDR1 MDHEN and CDR2 SYDVKM. CDR3 length: 14 residues. Trimming cost V 4 bases and J 1 base, with 11 bases left between them. CDR3 nucleotides: TGTGCCAGCAGTTCGAGGGGAAGGTCCTACGAGCAGTACTTC. Translated, it gives CASSSRGRSYEQYF. The complete variable domain, with remaining parts taken from reference TRBV28 and TRBJ2-7, reads DVKVTQSSRYLVKRTGEKVFLECVQDMDHENMFWYRQDPGLGLRLIYFSYDVKMKEKGDIPEGYSVSREKKERFSLILESASTNQTSMYLCASSSRGRSYEQYFGPGTRLTVT.

Details on this clonotype: At one end, the junction sequence differs from germline, possibly due to a read error. The rearrangement links TRBV9 to TRBJ1-4; possible D gene TRBD1, 5 bases. The CDR3 loop spans 11 amino acids. CDR1 and CDR2 from the germline V gene are SGDLS and YYNGEE. The CDR3 DNA sequence: TGTGCCGGCAGCGCCGGGACGGAACTGTTTTTT. Protein: CAGSAGTELFF.